The T cell receptor beta chain under discussion was sequenced for a study of cytomegalovirus exposure and HLA in healthy donors (dated by TCRdb to about 2017). Study-wide context: An earlier analysis of some 500 of the donors reported approximately 300 Gb of sequence data and 117 million unique TCR beta sequences from about 200 million T cells. The study used immunosequencing to profile the T cell repertoires of some 600 subjects and linked those repertoires to cytomegalovirus serostatus. The aim of the study was to test whether cataloging public T cell receptors could identify signatures of past pathogen exposure. Approximately 300 gigabases of sequencing data and roughly 80 million unique TCR sequences made up an early release that covered some 640 HLA-typed donors. Among about 370 genotyped donors of the cohort, an average of about 220,000 unique TCR beta nucleotide sequences was sequenced per donor, of which roughly 17% were non-productive. In a later analysis, previously published TCR beta repertoires from roughly 710 donors were re-analyzed and high-resolution HLA genotyping was added so that TCR occurrence patterns could be studied. A later genetic analysis used genome-wide SNP genotypes for about three fifths of the 666 donors, treating that subset as a discovery cohort. Of the 398 genotyped donors, 81% were placed in the genetic ancestry cluster associated with self-reported Caucasian donors. To predict cytomegalovirus infection status, the study combined high-throughput TCR immunosequencing, statistical association of individual TCRs with disease status, and machine learning. To decide whether each TCR beta V gene segment behaved as functional or pseudogenic, an earlier analysis of approximately 620 of the donors relied on high-throughput TCR beta sequencing. Four to six DR-DQ haplotypes were handled as single units for association and clustering, since linkage in the cohort was strong. Every discovery cohort repertoire had been produced on one sequencing platform. HLA typing covered class I and class II loci at four-digit resolution. In addition to the first cohort of approximately 670 subjects, a separate validation cohort of approximately 130 different subjects was used. Donor age, sex, ethnicity and CMV serostatus were compiled together with the repertoire data. Typing coverage differed by locus: A, B, C, DRB1 and DQB1 were typed in roughly 620-630 donors, DQA1 in roughly 510, DPA1 in around 600, and DPB1 in 450 to 490. Rather than drawing on any new phenotypic data, the later analysis identified candidate immune exposures from TCR beta sequences and the way those sequences occurred across donors. Here is what the overall study found, with its caveats: According to a later genetic analysis, donors in an Asian-associated ancestry cluster had fewer N-insertions in productive TCRs than the approximately 710-donor mean. The 87-base-pair reads could not distinguish some IMGT-functional V segments, including TRBV6-2 and TRBV6-3, so those segments were excluded. Correlated functional status among segregating V segments might be attributable to linkage disequilibrium, but an unknown experimental factor could not be ruled out. While some public TCRs were present in many individuals, most TCR sequences turned up only very rarely across donors. A further reported finding was that TCR beta sequences accurately predicted the HLA-A and HLA-B alleles for most subjects in the first cohort. A total of 150 to 200 TCR beta chains were listed by the study as associated with cytomegalovirus. The authors suggested that the approach could potentially be generalized to other disease states and immunological phenotypes. In an earlier analysis of some 500 of the donors, most TCR beta V segments appeared in productive rearrangements about 87% or about 30% of the time, broadly matching IMGT annotations. In a later analysis, most CMV-associated TCR beta chains were found to appear HLA-restricted, with HLA associations seemingly driven largely by CMV exposure. According to a later analysis, TCR association rates differed among HLA loci, with DRB1 alleles showing the most associated TCRs and HLA-C alleles showing the fewest. A cluster of highly shared sequence variants was judged likely to represent a technical artifact of the sequencing pipeline. A later analysis reported that several top co-occurrence clusters appeared linked to parvovirus B19, influenza, CMV and Epstein-Barr virus. An association between a missense DCLRE1C variant and V-gene and J-gene trimming of TCR beta chains was found in a later genetic analysis and replicated in an independent cohort. Because some donors lacked HLA typing at each locus, the association tests relied only on the typed subset. Because counts were too low, seventeen rarely observed V segments, including chromosome 9 orphons, were excluded from the earlier analysis of 587 of the donors. At a false discovery rate of 0.05, a later analysis linked some 17,000 TCR beta sequences to specific HLA alleles. In this cohort, only TCR beta chains were sequenced, and detectable features were limited by the absence of alpha or paired-chain data. When HLA alleles, especially DR and DQ, strongly co-occurred, attributing TCR associations to individual alleles was difficult. In vitro tests confirmed that a few of the cytomegalovirus-associated TCR beta chains recognize cytomegalovirus antigens. Presence/absence analyses assumed roughly uniform sequencing depth across donors, an assumption that may not hold. In a later analysis, HLA-associated TCR beta chains were found to be more clonally expanded and to have lower generation probabilities than equally common non-associated chains. The classifier was reported to diagnose cytomegalovirus status with high specificity and sensitivity in both the original and validation cohorts. For the cohort, immune exposure information was limited to CMV serostatus.

The library was prepared using the immunoSEQ multiplex PCR assay. A mixture of 60 forward primers for TCR Vbeta segments and 13 reverse primers for TCR Jbeta segments was used in the multiplex PCR. The CDR3 region of rearranged TCR beta genes was amplified from genomic DNA by a multiplex PCR assay. The Illumina HiSeq System was used to sequence the amplified TCR beta libraries as 87-base-pair reads. The source study handled its data this way. A later analysis tallied 80 million to 95 million unique TCR beta chains across the 666 repertoires, and 10 million to 11 million of those chains were shared by two or more donors. Raw reads were error-corrected and collapsed into unique sequences with a nearest-neighbor algorithm that merged closely related sequences to remove PCR and sequencing errors. To assign V, D and J gene segments, CDR3 sequences were aligned to IMGT reference sequences. For a sequence to be retained, at least a six-nucleotide match to both a V gene segment and a J gene segment was required. A rearrangement counted as productive if the CDR3 had no stop codons and remained in frame with V and J, and every other rearrangement counted as non-productive. Following IMGT convention, CDR3 was defined as the stretch from the second conserved V-encoded cysteine to the conserved J-encoded phenylalanine. Sequences without an unambiguous match to a single V gene segment were excluded from the earlier analysis of 450 to 650 of the donors. In an earlier analysis of 587 of the donors, V segments were called functional above 56.7% productive rearrangements and were called segregating when the between-donor standard deviation exceeded 5%. A statistical classification framework was built for diagnosing cytomegalovirus status from the catalog of TCR beta chain sequences. In a later analysis, V and J genes were assigned by comparing TCR nucleotide sequences against IMGT/GENE-DB human TR gene sequences. In a later analysis, CDR3 sequences and most-parsimonious VDJ recombination scenarios were assigned using the TCRdist pipeline. In a later analysis, each TCR beta chain was defined by its CDR3 amino acid sequence together with its V-gene family, and reads lacking a unique V-gene family were excluded. To address suspected cross-contamination and a sequencing artifact, a later analysis removed several hundred highly shared, low-generation-probability nucleotide sequences. In a later analysis, a clonal expansion index for each public chain was calculated from normalized within-repertoire ranks of inferred template counts. In a later analysis, generation probabilities were computed using a VDJ recombination model fitted to out-of-frame rearrangements, and the results were checked against IGoR. In a later analysis, TCR-TCR, TCR-HLA and TCR-CMV co-occurrence was scored with hypergeometric tests, and a repertoire-size bias correction was applied to TCR pairs. False discovery rates were estimated in a later analysis by permuting HLA or CMV assignments 20 times. In a later analysis, co-occurring TCRs were grouped with DBSCAN, and TCRdist sequence similarity was added when clustering was performed within HLA-allele-positive subsets. Repertoires with fewer than 30,000 or more than 120,000 public chains were left out of co-occurrence clustering, as were about 5 repertoires with anomalous nucleotide sharing. The source is immuneACCESS, and TCRdb retained only in-frame sequences with V and J called. Part of the clones is not carried over; for the studies checked, unresolved V genes explain less than half of this, and the remainder is unexplained. For V, J and clone size, that table is used; D and trimming come from the DNA. A total of 180,000 or so clones appear in this sample, roughly 75% of them only once. Clones ranked in the top ten supply 1.5% to 2% of the sample.

This clone was detected only a few times. The target of this receptor is not known. No per-base quality is available; no much larger clone lies one base away. V is clipped by 0 bases and J by 0 bases, and the sequence between their germline boundaries is 6 bases long. Based on the germline V gene, the CDR1 and CDR2 sequences are LGHNA and YSLEER. The CDR3 holds 15 amino acids from the cysteine to the phenylalanine. Only the CDR3 portion is preserved as DNA: 45 bases, with reading frame beginning at the first base. The cohort comprised hundreds of healthy bone marrow donors. Cohort members were all nominally healthy when sampled, although unrecorded immune exposures were likely present. The donor tested CMV seronegative, placing the donor among the 350 to 400 seronegative members of the cohort. A peripheral blood sample was provided by each donor, and peripheral blood mononuclear cells were used for TCR beta sequencing. Genomic DNA extraction from the blood cell samples was performed with the Qiagen DNeasy Blood Extraction Kit.

This chain is built from TRBV4-3 and TRBJ1-3, with the D gene too uncertain to name. This receptor was taken from a woman under 40 in good health and CMV-seronegative. The specimen was PBMCs. The DNA sequence follows: TGCGCCAGCAGCCAAGATCGGTACTCTGGAAACACCATATATTTT. Translated, it reads CASSQDRYSGNTIYF.